What follows describes a single TCR beta chain. Noted time point: new active TB diagnosis, blood taken before or within 7 days of starting treatment. This specimen belongs to a study of T cells in tuberculosis. Overall study: In South Africa, adults with active tuberculosis were compared with IGRA-negative and latently infected IGRA-positive adolescents. Within 7 days of starting treatment, or before, PBMC were stored.

The CDR3 is 13 residues long. The V gene's germline CDR1 is SGHTA and CDR2 FQGNSA. The V end lost 5 bases, the J end lost 7 bases, and 14 bases lay between the germline ends. Repertoires were generated with immunoSEQ multiplex PCR, while TCRdb's copy carries only in-frame clones and drops some. The sample lists fewer than 40,000 clones, 91% occurring once. The sequenced sample was PBMCs, obtained at tuberculosis diagnosis. The J gene is TRBJ1-2, the V gene TRBV7-2; TRBD1 is a possible D gene (6 bases). The TCR was taken from an adult with tuberculosis. CDR3 sequence (DNA): TGTGCCAGCAGCCCGGGTTTAGGGGGTGGCTACACCTTC. It yields the protein CASSPGLGGGYTF.